The 10 T cell receptor beta chains given below trace back to one sample, sequenced in a study of T cells in Graves' hyperthyroidism and ophthalmopathy. RNA transcripts were the template for amplifying TCR beta CDR3 regions. An initial round of RT-PCR targeting the TCR CDR3 relied on the HTBI primer set. TCRdb re-called the multiplex PCR reads through MiXCR, storing one row per CDR3 protein. Of 250,000 to 300,000 distinct CDR3 sequences listed, roughly 13% are singletons. The specimen was blood. Receptors originate from a woman in her thirties with Graves' hyperthyroidism that later progressed to Graves' ophthalmopathy.

This clonotype was observed a handful of times. V gene TRBV6-2 or TRBV6-3 combines with J gene TRBJ2-1; 8 nucleotides match TRBD2. Germline V gives CDR1 MNHEY, CDR2 SVGEGT. Trimming removed 6 bases from V and 7 bases from J; junction bases left unmatched: 11. The CDR3 length is 15 residues. CDR3 DNA sequence: TGTGCCAGCAGCCTTCACAGCGGGGGAAGGAATGAGCAGTTCTTC. This gives the protein CASSLHSGGRNEQFF.

In this sample, this clonotype turned up many times. This sequence joins TRBV6-1 and TRBJ2-1; unclear D gene. This CDR3 has 12 residues. The germline gives CDR1 MNHNS, CDR2 SASEGT. V was pared by 6 bases and J by 9 bases, with 12 bases between. The CDR3 spells CASREINSEQFF. The CDR3 region has the DNA TGTGCCAGCAGAGAAATTAATAGTGAGCAGTTCTTC.

A note on this clonotype: This may be a read error, as it is one base from a much larger clone. Lacking the conserved final phenylalanine or tryptophan, this CDR3 likely reflects a read error. This rearrangement joins TRBV7-3 to TRBJ1-2; D gene ambiguous. The CDR3 extends over 14 amino acids. Germline V gene lookup returns CDR1 SGHTA and CDR2 FQGTGA. The V and J ends lost 0 bases and 7 bases respectively, with 12 bases between them. CDR3: CASSLTPESSGYTL. CDR3 in DNA: TGTGCCAGCAGCTTAACTCCAGAATCCTCTGGCTACACCCTC.

This clonotype was observed many times. The genes are TRBV12-3 or TRBV12-4 and TRBJ2-7; 9 nucleotides match TRBD2. The CDR3 length is 14 residues. V lost 6 bases, J lost 2 bases, and 5 bases stayed unmatched. The CDR3, as DNA: TGTGCCAGCAGCTTGCGGGAGGGACCCTACGAGCAGTACTTC. Its protein product is CASSLREGPYEQYF.

V and J are TRBV5-1 and TRBJ1-5; the D gene is possibly TRBD1 (6 bases). Germline-derived CDR1 and CDR2 are SGHRS and YFSETQ. Trimming took off 0 bases at V and 6 bases at J, with 10 bases between the two ends. The CDR3 extends over 14 amino acids. CDR3 bases: TGCGCCAGCAGCTTGGATAGGGGGAGTCAGCCCCAGCATTTT. It is translated as CASSLDRGSQPQHF.

This clonotype showed up many times. V gene TRBV3-1 combines with J gene TRBJ1-1, with 7 nucleotides matching TRBD1. Germline V lookup: CDR1 LGHDT, CDR2 YNNKEL (reference sequence). This CDR3 has 13 residues. J lost 10 bases, V lost 1 base, and 6 bases had no gene match. CDR3 region: CASSQGDRAGAFF. The DNA of the CDR3 is TGTGCCAGCAGCCAAGGTGACAGGGCGGGAGCTTTCTTT.

This clonotype was recorded many times. The chain recombines TRBV20-1 with TRBJ1-6, with D unclear. CDR1 is DFQATT and CDR2 is SNEGSKA in the germline V gene (reference sequence). This CDR3 spans 17 amino acids. Deletions cut 0 bases from V and 0 bases from J, with 12 bases between. CDR3 in amino acids: CSARDKGAVSYNSPLHF. The CDR3 region has the DNA TGCAGTGCTAGAGATAAGGGTGCGGTCTCCTATAATTCACCCCTCCACTTT.

This clonotype has a handful of counts. The chain combines TRBV6-1 with TRBJ1-3; D unresolved. CDR1 and CDR2 (germline): MNHNS, SASEGT. V lost 6 bases and J 10 bases, leaving 13 bases between the germline ends. The CDR3 spans 12 residues. The CDR3, as DNA: TGTGCCAGCAGACACTCCTGGATTACCATATATTTT. Encoded protein: CASRHSWITIYF.

Many counts were recorded for this clonotype. The chain joins TRBV20-1 to TRBJ2-1, with a weak D call TRBD2 (5 bases). V lost 6 bases and J 7 bases, leaving 13 bases between the germline ends. CDR1 and CDR2 from the germline V gene are DFQATT and SNEGSKA (reference sequence). This CDR3 has 12 residues. Here the CDR3 reads CSAPQRANEQFF. CDR3 nucleotide sequence: TGCAGTGCCCCTCAGAGGGCGAATGAGCAGTTCTTC.

This clonotype has ten or more counts. The chain joins TRBV6-1 to TRBJ1-2; D possibly corresponds to TRBD1 (5 bases). Germline CDR1 and CDR2: MNHNS and SASEGT. Trimming left V 6 bases short and J 1 base short, with 9 bases between. CDR3 length: 13 amino acids. CDR3 DNA: TGTGCCAGCAGGCTTGACAGTAACTATGGCTACACCTTC. Protein sequence: CASRLDSNYGYTF.